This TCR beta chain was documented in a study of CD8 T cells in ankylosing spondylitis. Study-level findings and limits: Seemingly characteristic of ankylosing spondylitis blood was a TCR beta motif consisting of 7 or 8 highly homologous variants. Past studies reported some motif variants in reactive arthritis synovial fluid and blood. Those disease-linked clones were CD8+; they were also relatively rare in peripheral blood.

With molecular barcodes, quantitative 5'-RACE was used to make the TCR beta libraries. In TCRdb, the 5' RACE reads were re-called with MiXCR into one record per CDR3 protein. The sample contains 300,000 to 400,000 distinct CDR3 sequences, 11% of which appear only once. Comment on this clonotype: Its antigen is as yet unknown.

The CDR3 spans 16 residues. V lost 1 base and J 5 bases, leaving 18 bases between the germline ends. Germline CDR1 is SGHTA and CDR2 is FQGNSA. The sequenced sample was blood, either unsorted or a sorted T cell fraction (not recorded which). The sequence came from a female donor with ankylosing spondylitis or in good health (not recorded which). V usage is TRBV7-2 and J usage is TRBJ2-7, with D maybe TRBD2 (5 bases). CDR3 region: CASSLGHGNLAHEQYF. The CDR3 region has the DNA TGTGCCAGCAGCTTAGGACACGGGAACCTGGCTCACGAGCAGTACTTC.